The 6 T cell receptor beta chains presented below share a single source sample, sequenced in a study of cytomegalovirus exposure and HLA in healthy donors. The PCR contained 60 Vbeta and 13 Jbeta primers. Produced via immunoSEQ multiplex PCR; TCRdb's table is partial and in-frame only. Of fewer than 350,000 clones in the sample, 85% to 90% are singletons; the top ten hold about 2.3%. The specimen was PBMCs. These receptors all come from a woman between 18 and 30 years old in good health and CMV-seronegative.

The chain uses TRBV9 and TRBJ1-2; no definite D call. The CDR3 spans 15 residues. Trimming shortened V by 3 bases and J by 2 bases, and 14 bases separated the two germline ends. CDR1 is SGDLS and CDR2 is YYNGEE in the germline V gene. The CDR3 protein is CASSGYRAPNYGYTF. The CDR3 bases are TGTGCCAGCAGCGGATACAGAGCCCCAAACTATGGCTACACCTTC.

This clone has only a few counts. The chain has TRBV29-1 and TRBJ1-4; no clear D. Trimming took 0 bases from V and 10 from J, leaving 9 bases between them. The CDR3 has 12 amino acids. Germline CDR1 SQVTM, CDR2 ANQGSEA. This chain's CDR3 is CSVEDLEAKLFF. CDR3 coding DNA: TGCAGCGTTGAAGATTTGGAGGCAAAACTGTTTTTT.

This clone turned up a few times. The CDR3 spells CASSPSTGGGYGYTF. For the CDR3, the DNA is TGTGCCAGCAGCCCCTCGACAGGGGGGGGATATGGCTACACCTTC. The V and J genes are TRBV9 and TRBJ1-2, with 9 bases identical to TRBD1. With V trimmed by 4 bases and J by 5 bases, 9 bases remained unmatched. Germline V CDR1 and CDR2: SGDLS, YYNGEE. The CDR3 is made up of 15 amino acids.

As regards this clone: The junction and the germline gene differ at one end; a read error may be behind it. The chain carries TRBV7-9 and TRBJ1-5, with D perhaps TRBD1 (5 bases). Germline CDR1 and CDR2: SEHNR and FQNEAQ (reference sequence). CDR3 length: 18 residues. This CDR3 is CSSSLSPAGLASNQPQHF. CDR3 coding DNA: TGTTCCAGCAGCTTATCTCCAGCGGGGCTTGCTAGCAATCAGCCCCAGCATTTT.

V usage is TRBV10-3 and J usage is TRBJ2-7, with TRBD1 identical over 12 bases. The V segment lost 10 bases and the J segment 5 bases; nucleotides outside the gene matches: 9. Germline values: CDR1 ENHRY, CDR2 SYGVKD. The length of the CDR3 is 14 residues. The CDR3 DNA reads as TGTGCCACCGAGCGTGGGACAGGGGGCGACGAGCAGTACTTC. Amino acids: CATERGTGGDEQYF.

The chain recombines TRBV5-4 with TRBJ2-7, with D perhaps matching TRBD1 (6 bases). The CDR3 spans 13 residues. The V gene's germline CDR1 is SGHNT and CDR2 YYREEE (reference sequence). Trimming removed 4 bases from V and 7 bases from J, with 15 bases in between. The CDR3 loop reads CASSRTGPREQYF. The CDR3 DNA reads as TGTGCCAGCAGCCGTACAGGGCCGCGAGAGCAGTACTTC.